The entry below gives a single T cell receptor beta chain sequence along with its context. The target antigen is unknown. The data originate from a study of CXCR3-negative and CXCR3-positive naive CD8 T cells. Study summary: TRB reads totalled about 140 million, about 1.5 +/- 0.3 million per library.

The TRB libraries of cDNA were built by UMI-labeled 5' RACE. TCRdb re-analyzed the 5' RACE reads; it lists each CDR3 protein once, without DNA. The sample data list about 89,000 distinct CDR3 sequences. The study, taken as a whole, reports: Much lower diversity was found in memory CD8+ cells, while both naive subsets had comparably high diversity. Naive cells that were CXCR3-positive had more hydrophobic TRB CDR3s (compared with CXCR3-negative naive cells).

Per the germline V gene, CDR1 is MNHEY and CDR2 is SMNVEV (reference sequence). This CDR3 has 16 residues. The gene calls are TRBV27 and TRBJ1-1; no DNA is available, so the TRBD1 call from TCRdb remains unchecked. What was sequenced was naive CXCR3+ CD8+ T cells from blood. Indicated subset: CD45RO-CCR7+CD27+CD95- naive CD8+ T cells expressing CXCR3 (TNR3+). This receptor was taken from a human donor in good health. Some clones in this sample may be carry-over from other donors' samples. The CDR3 loop reads CASSLVGGLGSTEAFF.